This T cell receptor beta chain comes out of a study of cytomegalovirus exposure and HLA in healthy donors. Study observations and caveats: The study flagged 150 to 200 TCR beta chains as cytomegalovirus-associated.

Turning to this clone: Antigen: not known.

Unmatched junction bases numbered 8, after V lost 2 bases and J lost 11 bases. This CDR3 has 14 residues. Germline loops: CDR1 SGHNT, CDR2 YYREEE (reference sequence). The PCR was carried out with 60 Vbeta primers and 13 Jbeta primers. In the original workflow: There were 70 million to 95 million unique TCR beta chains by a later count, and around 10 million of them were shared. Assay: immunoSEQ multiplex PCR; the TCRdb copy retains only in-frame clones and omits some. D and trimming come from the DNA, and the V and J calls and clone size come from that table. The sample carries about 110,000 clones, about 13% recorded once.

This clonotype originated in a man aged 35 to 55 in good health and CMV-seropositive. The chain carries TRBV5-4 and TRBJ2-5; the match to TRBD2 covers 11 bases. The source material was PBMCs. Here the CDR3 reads CASSFWLAGGEQYF. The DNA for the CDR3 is TGTGCCAGCAGCTTTTGGCTAGCGGGGGGAGAGCAGTACTTC.